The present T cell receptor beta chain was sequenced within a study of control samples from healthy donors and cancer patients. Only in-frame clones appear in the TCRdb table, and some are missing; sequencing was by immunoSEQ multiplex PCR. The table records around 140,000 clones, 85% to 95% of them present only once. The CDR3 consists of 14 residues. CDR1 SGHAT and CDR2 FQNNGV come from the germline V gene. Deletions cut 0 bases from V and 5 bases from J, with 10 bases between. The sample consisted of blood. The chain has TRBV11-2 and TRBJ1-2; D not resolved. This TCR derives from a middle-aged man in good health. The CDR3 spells CASSLEGWGYGYTF. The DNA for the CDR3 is TGTGCCAGCAGCTTAGAAGGATGGGGTTATGGCTACACCTTC.